The sequence of this TCR beta chain was determined in a study of shared clonotypes between healthy human individuals. Trimming at V came to 4 bases and at J to 2 bases, leaving 6 bases not matched to a gene. Germline loops: CDR1 SGHNT, CDR2 YYREEE (reference sequence). The CDR3 runs 16 residues. Produced via immunoSEQ multiplex PCR; TCRdb's table is partial and in-frame only. This repertoire shows a few million clones, approximately 94% found once; its top ten account for more than 0.12%. Sequenced: naive CD4+ T cells sorted from blood. Subset meaning: CD45RA+ positively selected. The TCR originated in a man aged 18 to 30 in good health. The chain recombines TRBV5-4 with TRBJ2-1; TRBD2 aligns across 10 bases. The DNA of the CDR3 is TGTGCCAGCAGCCAGGGACTAGCGAGCACCTACAATGAGCAGTTCTTC. Translating it yields CASSQGLASTYNEQFF.